The T cell receptor (beta chain) under discussion was sequenced for a study of OX40 agonist ivuxolimab in advanced cancers. As for the study in general: Patients were around 83% male with ages roughly 20 to 80, mean about 60.

Sequencing used immunoSEQ multiplex PCR; TCRdb keeps in-frame clones, though not all of them. The table records 55,000 to 70,000 clones, approximately 89% of them present only once. V was pared by 6 bases and J by 5 bases, with 14 bases between. The CDR3 consists of 13 residues. CDR1 is MNHNY, CDR2 SVGAGI, per germline (reference sequence). The source material was CD4+ or CD8+ T cells sorted from blood, sampled in a trial of the OX40 agonist ivuxolimab. The TCR was taken from an adult with an advanced solid tumor such as melanoma, head and neck, liver or kidney cancer. V is TRBV6-6 and J is TRBJ2-7, with D perhaps TRBD1 or TRBD2 (5 bases each). The CDR3 DNA follows: TGTGCCAGCAGGAACCGCCGGGGCCACGAGCAGTACTTC. Amino acid sequence: CASRNRRGHEQYF.